The 21 T cell receptor beta chains in this list originate from one sample, sequenced in a study of response to subunit inactivated influenza vaccine. Each CDR3 protein is one row after TCRdb ran MiXCR on the RT-PCR reads. The data contain hundreds of thousands of distinct CDR3 sequences, 15% to 17% of them singletons. Source: PBMCs from blood, taken 11 to 12 days after vaccination. The receptors were sampled from a man in his fifties or sixties who received an inactivated influenza vaccine.

This clonotype has just a few counts. The chain joins TRBV10-3 to TRBJ1-1; D not certain. The CDR3 covers 13 residues. Per germline, CDR1 ENHRY and CDR2 SYGVKD. V lost 4 bases to trimming and J lost 2 bases, with 8 bases between them. The chain's CDR3 is CAISVQENTEAFF. Here the CDR3 DNA reads TGTGCCATCAGTGTTCAGGAAAACACTGAAGCTTTCTTT.

The CDR3 is CASSLATTGAKNIQYF. The CDR3 DNA follows: TGCGCCAGCAGCTTGGCCACGACAGGGGCAAAAAACATTCAGTACTTC. The chain has TRBV5-1 and TRBJ2-4, with 8 bases matching TRBD1. V gave up 0 bases and J gave up 4 bases; unmatched junction bases: 6. The CDR3 runs to 16 residues. CDR1 and CDR2 from the germline V gene are SGHRS and YFSETQ.

In its sample, this clonotype was seen once. The chain uses TRBV5-6 and TRBJ1-1, with TRBD1 matching 9 bases. CDR1 is SGHDT and CDR2 is YYEEEE in the germline V gene. The CDR3 totals 16 residues. Germline trimming cut 1 base from V and 0 bases from J; bases unmatched to any gene: 4. The CDR3 DNA follows: TGTGCCAGCAGCTTGCTACAGGGGGCCCTGAACACTGAAGCTTTCTTT. Translation: CASSLLQGALNTEAFF.

This chain connects TRBV12-3 or TRBV12-4 to TRBJ1-1, with a tentative D call TRBD1 (5 bases). Trimming took off 6 bases at V and 4 bases at J, with 15 bases between the two ends. The CDR3 contains 14 residues. CDR3 region: CASRRNGGGTEAFF. The CDR3 coding sequence is TGTGCCAGCAGGAGAAATGGGGGGGGCACTGAAGCTTTCTTT.

This clonotype was seen more than once but under ten times. This chain links TRBV29-1 with TRBJ2-2, with D maybe TRBD2 (7 bases). Germline lookup yields CDR1 SQVTM and CDR2 ANQGSEA. V lost 3 bases, J lost 4 bases, and 12 bases lay in between. The CDR3 sequence is 14 residues long. The CDR3 DNA is TGCAGCGTTGAGGGGGGGCTGAGCACCGGGGAGCTGTTTTTT. It yields the protein CSVEGGLSTGELFF.

The CDR3 sequence is CASSLGQIITDTQYF. Here the CDR3 DNA reads TGTGCCAGCAGCTTGGGACAGATAATCACAGATACGCAGTATTTT. J is TRBJ2-3 and V is TRBV5-6, with D maybe TRBD1 (5 bases). Trimming removed 0 bases at V and 2 bases at J, with 10 bases between. CDR1 is SGHDT, CDR2 YYEEEE, per germline. The CDR3 has 15 amino acids.

The chain employs TRBV7-2 and TRBJ2-3; D could derive from TRBD1 or TRBD2 (6 bases each). This CDR3 is built from 16 residues. V shed 4 bases and J shed 2 bases, with 16 bases lying between them. CDR1 SGHTA and CDR2 FQGNSA come from the germline V gene. The CDR3 is CASSSLGGHYTDTQYF. The CDR3 region has the DNA TGTGCCAGCAGCTCCCTTGGGGGGCACTACACAGATACGCAGTATTTT. The whole variable domain, filled in from reference TRBV7-2 and TRBJ2-3, reads GAGVSQSPSNKVTEKGKDVELRCDPISGHTALYWYRQSLGQGLEFLIYFQGNSAPDKSGLPSDRFSAERTGGSVSTLTIQRTQQEDSAVYLCASSSLGGHYTDTQYFGPGTRLTVL.

This clonotype has just a few counts. This chain links TRBV7-9 with TRBJ1-6; D uncertain. With 5 bases removed from V and 13 bases from J, the gap between germline ends came to 15 bases. The CDR3 contains 13 residues. Germline CDR1 is SEHNR and CDR2 is FQNEAQ (reference sequence). DNA of the CDR3: TGTGCCAGCAGCCCCCCATTCGATGGGCCCCTCCACTTT. It specifies CASSPPFDGPLHF.

This clonotype has only a few counts. The chain carries TRBV7-9 and TRBJ2-1, with 14 bases lining up with TRBD2. In germline, CDR1 is SEHNR, CDR2 FQNEAQ (reference sequence). This CDR3 has 17 amino acids. Trimming cost V 6 bases and J 2 bases; bases outside gene matches: 6. The CDR3 DNA follows: TGTGCCAGCAGTCCGGGACTAGCGGGAGACCCCTACAATGAGCAGTTCTTC. The encoded protein is CASSPGLAGDPYNEQFF.

J is TRBJ2-1 and V is TRBV7-8; weak D call: TRBD1 (6 bases). CDR3 length: 15 amino acids. CDR1 SGHVS and CDR2 FQNEAQ come from the germline V gene. V was trimmed by 5 bases and J by 3 bases, leaving 14 bases between them. CDR3 amino acids: CASSRTGPDYNEQFF. For the CDR3, the DNA is TGTGCCAGCAGCAGAACAGGGCCGGACTACAATGAGCAGTTCTTC.

The V and J genes are TRBV5-1 and TRBJ2-1, with a tentative D call TRBD1 (6 bases). The CDR3 contains 15 residues. Germline CDR1 SGHRS, CDR2 YFSETQ. V gave up 0 bases and J gave up 3 bases, with 10 bases separating them. The CDR3 DNA reads as TGCGCCAGCAGCTTGGCGGACAGAATCTACAATGAGCAGTTCTTC. It specifies CASSLADRIYNEQFF.

This clonotype was counted between two and nine times. This chain joins TRBV5-6 and TRBJ1-4, with D perhaps matching TRBD1 (5 bases). Germline loops: CDR1 SGHDT, CDR2 YYEEEE. V gave up 4 bases and J gave up 7 bases, with 11 bases separating them. The CDR3 runs 13 residues. The CDR3, as DNA: TGTGCCAGCAGCAAGCGGGGCGTTGAAAAACTGTTTTTT. It is translated as CASSKRGVEKLFF.

The rearrangement uses TRBV28 and TRBJ1-1; 7 nucleotides agree with TRBD1. The J segment lost 0 bases and the V segment lost 6 bases, leaving 7 bases of the junction unmatched. Germline assignment: CDR1 MDHEN and CDR2 SYDVKM. The CDR3 loop spans 15 amino acids. DNA of the CDR3: TGTGCCAGCAGCCGAGCAGGGGGTTTGAACACTGAAGCTTTCTTT. Protein product: CASSRAGGLNTEAFF.

This clonotype has just a few counts. This sequence joins TRBV27 and TRBJ2-3, with D uncertain. CDR1 and CDR2 from the germline V gene are MNHEY and SMNVEV (reference sequence). This CDR3 contains 17 residues. With 8 bases removed from V and 0 bases from J, the gap between germline ends came to 21 bases. The CDR3 loop is CASARDIGVVSTDTQYF. The CDR3 DNA reads TGTGCCAGCGCCCGAGACATAGGTGTGGTAAGCACAGATACGCAGTATTTT.

V gene TRBV9 combines with J gene TRBJ2-7; TRBD2 matches 8 bases. The germline gives CDR1 SGDLS, CDR2 YYNGEE. This CDR3 comprises 15 residues. With V trimmed by 3 bases and J by 3 bases, 8 bases remained unmatched. CDR3 sequence reads: CASSAEVAGFYEQYF. The CDR3 nucleotides are TGTGCCAGCAGCGCCGAGGTAGCGGGGTTCTACGAGCAGTACTTC.

This clonotype has only a few counts. At one end, the junction sequence differs from germline, possibly due to a read error. The chain employs TRBV4-3 and TRBJ2-5, with TRBD1 as a possible D gene (5 bases). CDR1 is LGHNA, CDR2 YSLEER, per germline. This CDR3 has 15 amino acids. CDR3 in DNA: TGCGCCAGCAGCCAAGATCACAGGACCCAAAAGACCCAGTACTTC. Its protein product is CASSQDHRTQKTQYF.

J is TRBJ2-1 and V is TRBV5-5, with 8 nucleotides matching TRBD1. The CDR3 sequence is 15 residues long. The V segment lost 3 bases and the J segment 6 bases; nucleotides outside the gene matches: 8. From germline, CDR1 is SGHKS and CDR2 YYEKEE (reference sequence). The CDR3 is CASSSQGQGPNEQFF. The CDR3 DNA reads TGTGCCAGCAGCTCGCAAGGACAGGGCCCCAATGAGCAGTTCTTC.

The chain recombines TRBV7-2 with TRBJ2-7, with D unresolved. With 2 bases removed from V and 4 bases from J, the gap between germline ends came to 15 bases. Germline-derived CDR1 and CDR2 are SGHTA and FQGNSA. CDR3 size: 15 residues. Here the CDR3 DNA reads TGTGCCAGCAGCTTAAGTCCCACCATAACGTACGAGCAGTACTTC. Its translation: CASSLSPTITYEQYF.

The chain recombines TRBV4-1 with TRBJ2-6; 9 positions match TRBD1. Germline CDR1 reads MGHRA; CDR2 reads YSYEKL. Unmatched junction bases numbered 15, after V lost 2 bases and J lost 1 base. This CDR3 has 21 amino acids. The chain's CDR3 is CASSQQILTGGIESGANVLTF. In DNA form, the CDR3 reads TGCGCCAGCAGCCAACAAATTCTGACAGGGGGTATTGAGTCTGGGGCCAACGTCCTGACTTTC.

The CDR3 reads CAWSVGGITDTQYF. The DNA for the CDR3 is TGTGCCTGGAGCGTCGGGGGCATCACAGATACGCAGTATTTT. The V call is TRBV30, the J call TRBJ2-3; either TRBD1 or TRBD2 may fit D (6 bases each). The CDR3 extends over 14 amino acids. Germline V gives CDR1 GTSNPN, CDR2 SVGIG (reference sequence). Trimming removed 3 bases from V and 2 bases from J, with 12 bases in between.

This clonotype was observed many times. The CDR3 protein is CSARTGGYEQYF. The CDR3, as DNA: TGCAGTGCCCGGACGGGAGGCTACGAGCAGTACTTC. The chain combines TRBV20-1 with TRBJ2-7, with TRBD2 matching over 7 bases. The CDR3 covers 12 residues. The junction had 5 bases not matched to a gene; V was cut back by 6 bases and J by 3 bases. Germline CDR1 reads DFQATT; CDR2 reads SNEGSKA (reference sequence).